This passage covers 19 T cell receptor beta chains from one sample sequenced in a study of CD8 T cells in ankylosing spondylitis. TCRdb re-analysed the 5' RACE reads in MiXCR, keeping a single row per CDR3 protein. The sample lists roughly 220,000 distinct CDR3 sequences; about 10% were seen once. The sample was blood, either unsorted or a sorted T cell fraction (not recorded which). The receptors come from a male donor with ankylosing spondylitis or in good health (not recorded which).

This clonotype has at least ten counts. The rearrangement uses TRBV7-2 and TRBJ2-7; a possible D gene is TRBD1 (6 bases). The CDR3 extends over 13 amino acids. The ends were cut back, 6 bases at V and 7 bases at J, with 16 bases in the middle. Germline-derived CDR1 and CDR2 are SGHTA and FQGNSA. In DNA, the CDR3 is TGTGCCAGCAGTAAGGGGGTCATCAGGGAGCAGTACTTC. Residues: CASSKGVIREQYF.

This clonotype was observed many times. The CDR3 spells CSRVELDYGYTF. CDR3 in DNA: TGCAGTCGGGTAGAACTCGACTATGGCTACACCTTC. This sequence joins TRBV20-1 and TRBJ1-2; no clear D. In germline, CDR1 is DFQATT, CDR2 SNEGSKA (reference sequence). V was shortened by 8 bases and J by 3 bases, with 13 bases between the two germline ends. The CDR3 sequence is 12 residues long.

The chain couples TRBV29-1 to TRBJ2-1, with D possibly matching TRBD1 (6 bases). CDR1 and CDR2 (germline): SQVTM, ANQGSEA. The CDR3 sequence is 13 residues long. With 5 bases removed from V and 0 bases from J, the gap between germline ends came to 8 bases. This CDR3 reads CSVQGSSYNEQFF. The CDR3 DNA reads TGCAGCGTTCAGGGGAGCTCCTACAATGAGCAGTTCTTC.

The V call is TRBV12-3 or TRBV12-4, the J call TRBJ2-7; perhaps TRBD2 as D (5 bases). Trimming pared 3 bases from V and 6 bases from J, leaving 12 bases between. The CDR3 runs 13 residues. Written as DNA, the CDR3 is TGTGCCAGCAGTTTTGACGGGGAGATCGAGCAGTACTTC. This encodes CASSFDGEIEQYF.

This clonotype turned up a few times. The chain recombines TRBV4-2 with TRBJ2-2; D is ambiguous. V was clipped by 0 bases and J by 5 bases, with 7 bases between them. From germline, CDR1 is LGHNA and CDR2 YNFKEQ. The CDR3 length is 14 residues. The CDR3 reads CASSQDSRTGELFF. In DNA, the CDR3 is TGTGCCAGCAGCCAAGATTCACGGACCGGGGAGCTGTTTTTT.

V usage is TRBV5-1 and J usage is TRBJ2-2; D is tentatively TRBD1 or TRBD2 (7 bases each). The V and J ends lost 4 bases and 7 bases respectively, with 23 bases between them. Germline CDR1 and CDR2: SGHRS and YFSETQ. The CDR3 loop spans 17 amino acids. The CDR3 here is CASSPEGGGFFGGELFF. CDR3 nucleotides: TGCGCCAGCAGCCCGGAGGGAGGGGGCTTCTTCGGCGGGGAGCTGTTTTTT.

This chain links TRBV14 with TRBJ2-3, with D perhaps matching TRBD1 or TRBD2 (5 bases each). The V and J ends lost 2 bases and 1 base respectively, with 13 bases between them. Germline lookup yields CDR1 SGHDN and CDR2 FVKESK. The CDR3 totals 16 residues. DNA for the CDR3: TGTGCCAGCAGCCAACAGCGGCTGGGGCGCACAGATACGCAGTATTTT. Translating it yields CASSQQRLGRTDTQYF.

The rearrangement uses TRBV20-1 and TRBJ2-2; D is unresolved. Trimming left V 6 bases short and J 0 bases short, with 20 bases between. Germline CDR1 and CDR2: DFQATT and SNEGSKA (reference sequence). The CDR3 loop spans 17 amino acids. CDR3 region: CSADTRGRSSNTGELFF. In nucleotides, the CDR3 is TGCAGTGCCGATACCCGCGGACGTTCATCGAACACCGGGGAGCTGTTTTTT.

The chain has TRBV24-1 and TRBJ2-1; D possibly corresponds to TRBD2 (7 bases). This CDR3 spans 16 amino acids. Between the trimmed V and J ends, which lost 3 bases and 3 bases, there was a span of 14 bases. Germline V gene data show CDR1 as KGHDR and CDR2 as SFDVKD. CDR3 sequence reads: CATSDTQGGGYNEQFF. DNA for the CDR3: TGTGCCACCAGTGATACACAGGGAGGGGGCTACAATGAGCAGTTCTTC.

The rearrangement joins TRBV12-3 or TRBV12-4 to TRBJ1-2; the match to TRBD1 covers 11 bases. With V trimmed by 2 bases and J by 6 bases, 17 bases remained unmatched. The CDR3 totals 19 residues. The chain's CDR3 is CASSLFSGIAGQGDDGYTF. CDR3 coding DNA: TGTGCCAGCAGTTTATTTAGCGGGATTGCGGGACAGGGGGACGATGGCTACACCTTC.

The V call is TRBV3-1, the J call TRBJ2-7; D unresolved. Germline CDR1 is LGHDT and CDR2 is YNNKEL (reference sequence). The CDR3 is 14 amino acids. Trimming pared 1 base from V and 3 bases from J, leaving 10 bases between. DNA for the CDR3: TGTGCCAGCAGCCAAGCGCCAGGTCTCTACGAGCAGTACTTC. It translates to CASSQAPGLYEQYF.

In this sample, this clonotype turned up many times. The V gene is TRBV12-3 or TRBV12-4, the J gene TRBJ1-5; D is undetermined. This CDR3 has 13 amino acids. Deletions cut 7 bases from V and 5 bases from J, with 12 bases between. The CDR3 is CASTSDPDQPQHF. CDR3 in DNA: TGTGCCAGCACCTCCGACCCGGATCAGCCCCAGCATTTT.

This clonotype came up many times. CDR3 region: CASSPTGARAQHF. The CDR3 nucleotides read TGTGCCAGCTCCCCCACCGGGGCGAGGGCCCAGCATTTT. V is TRBV6-1 and J is TRBJ1-5; possibly TRBD1 for D (5 bases). Trimming took off 8 bases at V and 11 bases at J, with 19 bases between the two ends. There are 13 residues in the CDR3. Germline-derived CDR1 and CDR2 are MNHNS and SASEGT.

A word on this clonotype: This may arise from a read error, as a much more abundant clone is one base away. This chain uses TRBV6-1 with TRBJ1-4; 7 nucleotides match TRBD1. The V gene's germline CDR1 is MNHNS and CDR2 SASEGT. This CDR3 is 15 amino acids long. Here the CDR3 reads CANSRQGPGGEKLFF. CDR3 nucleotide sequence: TGTGCCAACAGTAGACAGGGTCCGGGTGGTGAAAAACTGTTTTTT.

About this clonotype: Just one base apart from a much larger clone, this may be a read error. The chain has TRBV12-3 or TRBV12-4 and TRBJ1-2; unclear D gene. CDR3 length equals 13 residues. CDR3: CGSSLVGGNGYTF. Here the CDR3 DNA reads TGTGGCAGCAGCCTCGTCGGCGGGAATGGCTACACCTTC.

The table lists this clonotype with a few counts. DNA for the CDR3: TGTGCCAGCAGCTCGACCCAGGGGGCCAACGTCCTGACTTTC. It yields the protein CASSSTQGANVLTF. The rearrangement joins TRBV7-6 to TRBJ2-6; D gene unclear. The CDR3 extends over 14 amino acids. Per the germline V gene, CDR1 is SGHVS and CDR2 is FNYEAQ. V was trimmed by 4 bases and J by 4 bases, leaving 8 bases between them.

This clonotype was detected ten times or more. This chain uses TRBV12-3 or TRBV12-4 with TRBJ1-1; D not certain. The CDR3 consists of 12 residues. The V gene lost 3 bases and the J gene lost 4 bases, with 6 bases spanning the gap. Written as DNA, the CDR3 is TGTGCCAGCAGTTTCGGGAGCACTGAAGCTTTCTTT. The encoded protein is CASSFGSTEAFF.

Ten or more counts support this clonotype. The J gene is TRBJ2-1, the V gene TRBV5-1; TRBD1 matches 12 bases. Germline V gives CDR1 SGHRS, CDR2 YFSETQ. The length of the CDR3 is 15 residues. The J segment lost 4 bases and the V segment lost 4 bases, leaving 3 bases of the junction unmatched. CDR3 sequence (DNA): TGCGCCAGCAGCGGGACAGGGGGCGCTTACAATGAGCAGTTCTTC. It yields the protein CASSGTGGAYNEQFF.

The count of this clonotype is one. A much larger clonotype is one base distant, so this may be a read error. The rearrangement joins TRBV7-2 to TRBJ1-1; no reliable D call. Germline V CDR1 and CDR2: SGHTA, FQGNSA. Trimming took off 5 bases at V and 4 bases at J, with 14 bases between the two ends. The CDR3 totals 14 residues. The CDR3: CASSPPEASTEAFF. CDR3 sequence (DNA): TGTGCCAGCAGCCCCCCGGAAGCATCCACTGAAGCTTTCTTT. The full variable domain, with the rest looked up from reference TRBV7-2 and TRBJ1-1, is GAGVSQSPSNKVTEKGKDVELRCDPISGHTALYWYRQSLGQGLEFLIYFQGNSAPDKSGLPSDRFSAERTGGSVSTLTIQRTQQEDSAVYLCASSPPEASTEAFFGQGTRLTVV.